These T cell receptor beta chains were read from a single sample in a study of human T cells and chemical hapten exposure. TCRdb re-called the RACE reads with MiXCR, one entry per CDR3 protein. The data show 30,000 to 50,000 distinct CDR3 sequences, with roughly 13% seen just once and about 2.5% held by the top ten. The sequencing here drew on whole blood, taken in connection with sensitization to the hapten diphenylcyclopropenone (DPC). These TCRs come from a woman in her thirties or forties with alopecia areata. Some clones in this sample may be carry-over from other donors' samples. Both conserved end residues are trimmed from each CDR3. The D gene is left open where the match is weak. Rows give clone size only sometimes, using once, few, many, or a class for an expanded clone.

V gene,D gene,clone size,CDR3 protein
TRBV2,.,few,ASGSMGPPGETQY
TRBV28,.,.,ASTYGSRSYEQY
TRBV28,.,few,ASRPPDSPLNEQF
TRBV2,.,few,ASSPWTDDGYT
TRBV2,.,.,ATQSPTKGGPTEAF
TRBV6-5,.,many,ASSSGTLATYGYT
TRBV6-5,.,.,ASSARQITDTQY
TRBV4-1,.,many,ASSQKTGQTEAF
TRBV18,.,many,ASSPGAGSNTEAF
TRBV9,.,.,ASSVGLGSYNEQF
TRBV28,.,many,ASSLGGAWRGYT
TRBV30,.,many,AWSVSGLLSF
TRBV18,.,many,ASSPQQLNTEAF
TRBV20-1,.,.,SAREGTGELF
TRBV4-3,TRBD2,few,ASSQGPGGPADTQY
TRBV6-5,.,.,ASSYLESGTEAF
TRBV12-3/TRBV12-4,TRBD1,.,ASRRDSSYNEQF
TRBV20-1,.,.,SAPVPYGFSSYNEQF
TRBV12-3/TRBV12-4,.,.,ASSPTVTNEKLF
TRBV27,TRBD1,many,ASSQGTGGNQPQH
TRBV28,.,.,ASRRDTQFHQPQH
TRBV29-1,.,once,SQGAGAGDTQY
TRBV28,.,.,ASRSPRGASQPQH
TRBV10-3,.,few,AISESAVNTEAF
TRBV10-3,.,few,AIRGIRDRTDTQY
TRBV15,.,.,ATSGHPATDTQY
TRBV18,.,many,ASSPPAQAVETQY
TRBV6-2/TRBV6-3,TRBD2,many,ASSAGLAGGEQY
TRBV10-3,.,.,AIGALVGQYSYEQY
TRBV28,.,many,ASKVRIEAF
TRBV5-6,.,.,ASSLAGVSYEQY
TRBV20-1,TRBD1,few,SARSGTGDNEQY
TRBV29-1,TRBD1,few,SVERTGGGEQY
TRBV29-1,TRBD1,.,SVDSRGHYGYT
TRBV28,.,.,ASSLGALYGYT
TRBV7-9,.,.,ASSAGEWRPQH
TRBV7-6,.,many,ASSLEGWRQETQY
TRBV5-1,TRBD1,.,ASSWGQGTEAF
TRBV6-6,.,many,ASRPPAGATYNEQF